This T cell receptor (beta chain) was sequenced during a study of early T cells in non-severe SARS-CoV-2 infection. About the research overall: Bulk RNA isolated from unsorted whole blood underwent sequencing; chains were not paired.

The table lists this clonotype with many counts. J gave up 9 bases and V 5 bases, and 8 bases lay outside the gene matches. This CDR3 has 14 amino acids. Germline CDR1 reads SGHTS; CDR2 reads YDEGEE. A single record per CDR3 protein comes from TCRdb applying MiXCR to the 5' RACE reads. The sample shows around 60,000 distinct CDR3 sequences, about an eighth of them seen only once. Sequenced sample: whole blood. The V and J genes are TRBV5-8 and TRBJ1-6; TRBD1 agrees at 7 bases. This receptor was identified in an adult who was a healthcare worker with PCR-confirmed SARS-CoV-2 infection or an uninfected control (not recorded which). CDR3 in DNA: TGTGCCAGCAGAGCCGGGACAGACGCTTCACCCCTCCACTTT. This codes for CASRAGTDASPLHF.